The 8 T cell receptor beta chains in this list originate from one sample, sequenced in a study of blood T cell repertoires in COVID-19. Method: immunoSEQ multiplex PCR; TCRdb's copy keeps in-frame clones and lacks some. There are 130,000 or so clones in the sample; 88% occur only once, and more than 1.5% lies in the top ten. The specimen sequenced was peripheral blood. Receptor source: a woman aged 55-75 years with acute or convalescent COVID-19.

The rearrangement uses TRBV7-2 and TRBJ1-2; possibly TRBD1 for D (5 bases). The CDR3 has 15 amino acids. V was cut by 1 base and J by 4 bases, with 13 bases left in between. Germline lookup yields CDR1 SGHTA and CDR2 FQGNSA. This CDR3 reads CASSLGDFGSYGYTF. CDR3 DNA sequence: TGTGCCAGCAGCTTAGGGGACTTTGGGTCCTATGGCTACACCTTC.

CDR3 region: CASGDSSSYEQYF. The CDR3 nucleotides are TGCGCCAGTGGGGACAGTAGCTCCTACGAGCAGTACTTC. The J gene is TRBJ2-7, the V gene TRBV5-1; 7 bases line up with TRBD1. The CDR3 has 13 amino acids. Trimming cost V 8 bases and J 0 bases; bases outside gene matches: 5. Germline V gene lookup returns CDR1 SGHRS and CDR2 YFSETQ. The variable domain in full, with the rest retrieved from reference TRBV5-1 and TRBJ2-7, is KAGVTQTPRYLIKTRGQQVTLSCSPISGHRSVSWYQQTPGQGLQFLFEYFSETQRNKGNFPGRFSGRQFSNSRSEMNVSTLELGDSALYLCASGDSSSYEQYFGPGTRLTVT.

The chain carries TRBV6-6 and TRBJ2-2; the D gene is possibly TRBD1 (5 bases). This CDR3 comprises 14 residues. With 8 bases removed from V and 1 base from J, the gap between germline ends came to 11 bases. Per the germline V gene, CDR1 is MNHNY and CDR2 is SVGAGI (reference sequence). CDR3 region: CASSRQRNTGELFF. CDR3 in DNA: TGTGCCAGCTCCCGACAGAGGAACACCGGGGAGCTGTTTTTT.

The rearrangement uses TRBV29-1 and TRBJ1-1; 8 bases align to TRBD1. This CDR3 contains 14 residues. Per germline, CDR1 SQVTM and CDR2 ANQGSEA. J lost 0 bases, V lost 5 bases, and 5 bases had no gene match. The CDR3 DNA sequence: TGCAGCGTTCAGGCAGGGGGCCTGAACACTGAAGCTTTCTTT. This gives the protein CSVQAGGLNTEAFF.

The chain is built from TRBV9 and TRBJ2-3; D is undetermined. V lost 0 bases, J lost 2 bases, and 7 bases lay in between. This CDR3 is built from 14 residues. Germline lookup yields CDR1 SGDLS and CDR2 YYNGEE. The CDR3, as DNA: TGTGCCAGCAGCGTAGGTGACACCACAGATACGCAGTATTTT. It encodes CASSVGDTTDTQYF. Together with reference TRBV9 and TRBJ2-3, the CDR3 gives the full variable domain: DSGVTQTPKHLITATGQRVTLRCSPRSGDLSVYWYQQSLDQGLQFLIQYYNGEERAKGNILERFSAQQFPDLHSELNLSSLELGDSALYFCASSVGDTTDTQYFGPGTRLTVL.

The genes are TRBV11-2 and TRBJ2-1; D gene unclear. This CDR3 spans 16 amino acids. The V gene's germline CDR1 is SGHAT and CDR2 FQNNGV. Trimming pared 0 bases from V and 0 bases from J, leaving 9 bases between. DNA of the CDR3: TGTGCCAGCAGCTTAGATATGGCAGGCTCCTACAATGAGCAGTTCTTC. Residues: CASSLDMAGSYNEQFF.

The chain uses TRBV4-3 and TRBJ1-6; perhaps TRBD1 as D (5 bases). V dropped 1 base and J dropped 5 bases, with 9 bases sitting between them. This CDR3 spans 15 amino acids. Germline values: CDR1 LGHNA, CDR2 YSLEER. CDR3 residues: CASSQVVQDNSPLHF. DNA of the CDR3: TGCGCCAGCAGCCAAGTGGTACAGGATAATTCACCCCTCCACTTT.

This chain links TRBV19 with TRBJ2-7; D is unclear. The length of the CDR3 is 14 residues. V lost 5 bases and J 0 bases, leaving 11 bases between the germline ends. CDR1 and CDR2 from the germline V gene are LNHDA and SQIVND (reference sequence). The CDR3 DNA reads as TGTGCCAGTAGTCCAACCGACATCTCCTACGAGCAGTACTTC. This translates into CASSPTDISYEQYF.